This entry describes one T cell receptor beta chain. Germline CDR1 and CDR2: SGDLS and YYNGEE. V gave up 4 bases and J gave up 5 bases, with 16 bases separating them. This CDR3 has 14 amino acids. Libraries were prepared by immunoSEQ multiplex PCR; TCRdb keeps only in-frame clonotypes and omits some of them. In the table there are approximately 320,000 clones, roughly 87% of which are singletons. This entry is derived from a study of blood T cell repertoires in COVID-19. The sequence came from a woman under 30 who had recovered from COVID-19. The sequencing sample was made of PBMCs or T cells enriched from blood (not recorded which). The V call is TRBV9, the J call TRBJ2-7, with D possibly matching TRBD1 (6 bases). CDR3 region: CASSQNTGNNEQYF. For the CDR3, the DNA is TGTGCCAGCAGCCAAAATACAGGGAATAACGAGCAGTACTTC.